These 14 T cell receptor beta chains share one sample of origin, sequenced in a study of patients and donors after allogeneic stem cell transplantation (dated by TCRdb to 2020 to 2022). Library preparation was by RT-PCR. The listed sequencing device is NextSeq 550. TCRdb redid the processing of the public reads, applying fastp at Q25 and MiXCR, and retained in-frame beta chains. CDR3 protein duplicates are merged, each entry listing the most common genes and DNA. The sample includes roughly 200,000 distinct CDR3 sequences, with around two fifths observed a single time. Jointly, the top ten make up approximately 30% of the sample. The sequenced sample consisted of blood, either unsorted or a sorted T cell fraction (not recorded which). The receptors derive from a human donor who was either an allogeneic HSCT recipient or a stem cell or donor lymphocyte infusion donor (not recorded which). It is not recorded whose cells these are; they may come from a transplant donor.

The V gene is TRBV9, the J gene TRBJ2-7, with TRBD1 matching over 7 bases. The length of the CDR3 is 14 residues. Trimming cost V 4 bases and J 2 bases; bases outside gene matches: 6. Germline loops: CDR1 SGDLS, CDR2 YYNGEE. The CDR3 DNA is TGTGCCAGCAGCCCAAGGGGGCAGACCTACGAGCAGTACTTC. Its translation is CASSPRGQTYEQYF.

The chain uses TRBV27 and TRBJ2-1; the D gene is possibly TRBD1 (5 bases). V lost 5 bases to trimming and J lost 3 bases, with 11 bases between them. There are 14 residues in the CDR3. Germline lookup yields CDR1 MNHEY and CDR2 SMNVEV (reference sequence). The CDR3: CASSPRDFYNEQFF. DNA of the CDR3: TGTGCCAGCAGTCCCAGGGATTTCTACAATGAGCAGTTCTTC.

In its sample, this clonotype was seen a few times. The chain links TRBV7-2 to TRBJ1-1; D not resolved. Trimming left V 0 bases short and J 4 bases short, with 12 bases between. Germline lookup yields CDR1 SGHTA and CDR2 FQGNSA. This CDR3 is built from 15 residues. The CDR3 DNA sequence: TGTGCCAGCAGCTTAGCGGTCTCCGGGTTCACTGAAGCTTTCTTT. Translated, it gives CASSLAVSGFTEAFF. Filled out from reference TRBV7-2 and TRBJ1-1, the complete variable domain reads GAGVSQSPSNKVTEKGKDVELRCDPISGHTALYWYRQSLGQGLEFLIYFQGNSAPDKSGLPSDRFSAERTGGSVSTLTIQRTQQEDSAVYLCASSLAVSGFTEAFFGQGTRLTVV.

The V gene is TRBV4-1, the J gene TRBJ1-1, with unresolved D. V gave up 0 bases and J gave up 0 bases, with 11 bases separating them. Germline V lookup: CDR1 MGHRA, CDR2 YSYEKL. The CDR3 spans 16 residues. In DNA, the CDR3 is TGCGCCAGCAGCCAAGATACACGACCTTTGAACACTGAAGCTTTCTTT. This translates into CASSQDTRPLNTEAFF.

As to this clonotype: The junction does not match germline at one end; this may be a read error. The CDR3 protein is CASSFYGTERLF. In DNA form, the CDR3 reads TGTGCCAGCAGCTTTTACGGGACAGAGAGACTCTTT. The chain employs TRBV7-9 and TRBJ1-1; 7 bases match TRBD1. The germline CDR1 and CDR2 sequences are SEHNR and FQNEAQ (reference sequence). This CDR3 comprises 12 residues.

There are a few counts of this clonotype. The chain links TRBV12-3 or TRBV12-4 to TRBJ2-3, with D perhaps matching TRBD2 (6 bases). Trimming shortened V by 7 bases and J by 1 base, and 18 bases separated the two germline ends. CDR3 length: 16 amino acids. This CDR3 reads CASNEGDSIGTDTQYF. In DNA form, the CDR3 reads TGTGCCAGCAACGAAGGGGACTCGATAGGCACAGATACGCAGTATTTT.

In the case of this clonotype: At one end, the junction sequence differs from germline, possibly due to a read error. V and J are TRBV30 and TRBJ1-1; D is undetermined. The germline V gene has CDR1 GTSNPN and CDR2 SVGIG (reference sequence). This CDR3 spans 11 amino acids. The CDR3 nucleotides are TGTGCCTGGAGTGGGGCTGCCCGGGTTTCCTTT. Its translation: CAWSGAARVSF.

V gene TRBV15 combines with J gene TRBJ2-7; 9 bases are shared with TRBD2. With V trimmed by 0 bases and J by 5 bases, 5 bases remained unmatched. Germline V CDR1 and CDR2: LNHNV, YYDKDF (reference sequence). The CDR3 has 15 residues. Here the CDR3 reads CATSRDRASGNEQYF. The DNA of the CDR3 is TGTGCCACCAGCAGAGATCGCGCTAGCGGGAACGAGCAGTACTTC.

This sequence joins TRBV10-2 and TRBJ2-1; D is ambiguous. The CDR3 extends over 13 amino acids. The V end was cut by 3 bases, the J end by 7 bases, with 10 bases between. Germline values: CDR1 WSHSY, CDR2 SAAADI. The CDR3 nucleotides read TGCGCCAGCAGTGACTCTGCGTGGAATGAGCAGTTCTTC. This codes for CASSDSAWNEQFF.

This chain connects TRBV9 to TRBJ1-1, with D perhaps TRBD1 (5 bases). The germline V and J ends were trimmed by 0 bases and 0 bases, with 12 bases remaining between them. In germline, CDR1 is SGDLS, CDR2 YYNGEE. This CDR3 has 16 amino acids. CDR3 loop: CASSVVGQGMNTEAFF. The CDR3 DNA sequence: TGTGCCAGCAGCGTAGTCGGGCAGGGTATGAACACTGAAGCTTTCTTT.

In this sample, this clonotype turned up a few times. The chain joins TRBV20-1 to TRBJ1-2; possibly TRBD1 for D (5 bases). The germline gives CDR1 DFQATT, CDR2 SNEGSKA (reference sequence). Trimming pared 1 base from V and 5 bases from J, leaving 14 bases between. The CDR3 covers 14 residues. CDR3: CSARGGGTDYGYTF. The CDR3, as DNA: TGCAGTGCTAGAGGGGGAGGGACCGATTATGGCTACACCTTC.

V is TRBV29-1 and J is TRBJ2-7; no clear D. Germline CDR1 and CDR2: SQVTM and ANQGSEA. Trimming pared 4 bases from V and 3 bases from J, leaving 13 bases between. The CDR3 contains 13 residues. CDR3 residues: CSVAEGPSYEQYF. In DNA, the CDR3 is TGCAGCGTTGCGGAAGGCCCTAGCTACGAGCAGTACTTC.

The V gene is TRBV29-1, the J gene TRBJ2-7, with TRBD2 matching 7 bases. The CDR3 covers 12 residues. The V gene's germline CDR1 is SQVTM and CDR2 ANQGSEA. Germline trimming cut 5 bases from V and 5 bases from J; bases unmatched to any gene: 6. CDR3 sequence: CSVWEGSHEQYF. CDR3 nucleotide sequence: TGCAGCGTTTGGGAGGGAAGCCACGAGCAGTACTTC.

CDR3 amino acids: CASSLKGTGGTDTQYF. The CDR3 DNA is TGTGCCAGCAGTTTAAAAGGGACAGGGGGAACAGATACGCAGTATTTT. The chain carries TRBV6-5 and TRBJ2-3, with TRBD1 identical over 11 bases. Germline CDR1 MNHEY, CDR2 SVGAGI. CDR3 size: 16 residues. J gave up 3 bases and V 4 bases, and 6 bases lay outside the gene matches.